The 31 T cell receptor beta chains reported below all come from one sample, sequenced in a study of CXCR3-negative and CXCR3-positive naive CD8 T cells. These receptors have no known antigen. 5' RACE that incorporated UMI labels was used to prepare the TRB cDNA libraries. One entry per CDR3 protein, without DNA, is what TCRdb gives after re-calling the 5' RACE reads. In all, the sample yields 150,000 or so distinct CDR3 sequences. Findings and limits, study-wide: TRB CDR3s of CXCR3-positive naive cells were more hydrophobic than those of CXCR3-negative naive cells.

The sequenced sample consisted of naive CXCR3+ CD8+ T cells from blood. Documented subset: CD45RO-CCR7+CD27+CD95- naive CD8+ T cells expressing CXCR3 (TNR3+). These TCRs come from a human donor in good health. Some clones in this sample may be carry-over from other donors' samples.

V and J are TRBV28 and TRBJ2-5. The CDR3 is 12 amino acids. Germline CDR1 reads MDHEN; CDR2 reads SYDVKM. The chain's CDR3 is CASSKPQETQYF.

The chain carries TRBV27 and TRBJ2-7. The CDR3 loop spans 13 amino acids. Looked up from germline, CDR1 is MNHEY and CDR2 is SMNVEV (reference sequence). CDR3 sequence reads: CASSNRGSYEQYF.

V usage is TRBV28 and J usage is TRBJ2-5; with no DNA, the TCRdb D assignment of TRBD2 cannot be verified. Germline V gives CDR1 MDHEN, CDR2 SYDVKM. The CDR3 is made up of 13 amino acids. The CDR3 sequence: CASSEGLDETQYF.

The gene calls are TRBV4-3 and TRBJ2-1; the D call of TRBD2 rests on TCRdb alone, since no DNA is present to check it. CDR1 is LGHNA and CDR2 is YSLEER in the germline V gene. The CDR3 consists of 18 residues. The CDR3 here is CASSQDSQRGAPYNEQFF.

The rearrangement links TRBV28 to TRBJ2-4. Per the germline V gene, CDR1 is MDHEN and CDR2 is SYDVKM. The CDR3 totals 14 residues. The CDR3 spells CASSLNLAKNIQYF.

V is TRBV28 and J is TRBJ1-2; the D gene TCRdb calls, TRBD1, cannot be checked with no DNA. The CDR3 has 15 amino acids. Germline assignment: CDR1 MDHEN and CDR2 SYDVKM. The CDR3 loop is CASSYPREVDYGYTF.

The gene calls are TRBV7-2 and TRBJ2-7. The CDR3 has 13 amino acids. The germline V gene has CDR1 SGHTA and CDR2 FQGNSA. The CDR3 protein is CASSHQKAYEQYF.

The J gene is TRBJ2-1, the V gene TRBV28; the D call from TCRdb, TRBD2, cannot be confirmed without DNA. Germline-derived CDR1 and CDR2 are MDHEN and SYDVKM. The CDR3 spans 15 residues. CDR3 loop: CASSVIALSYNEQFF.

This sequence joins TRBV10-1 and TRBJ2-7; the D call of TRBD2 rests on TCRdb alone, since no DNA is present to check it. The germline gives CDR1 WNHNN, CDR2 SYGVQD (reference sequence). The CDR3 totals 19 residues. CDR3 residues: CASSADRSSGTFLRDEQYF.

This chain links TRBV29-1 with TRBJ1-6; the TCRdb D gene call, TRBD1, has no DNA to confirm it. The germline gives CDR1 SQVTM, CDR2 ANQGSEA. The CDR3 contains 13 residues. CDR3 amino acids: CSVAQGYNSPLHF. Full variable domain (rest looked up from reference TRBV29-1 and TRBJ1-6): SAVISQKPSRDICQRGTSLTIQCQVDSQVTMMFWYRQQPGQSLTLIATANQGSEATYESGFVIDKFPISRPNLTFSTLTVSNMSPEDSSIYLCSVAQGYNSPLHFGNGTRLTVT.

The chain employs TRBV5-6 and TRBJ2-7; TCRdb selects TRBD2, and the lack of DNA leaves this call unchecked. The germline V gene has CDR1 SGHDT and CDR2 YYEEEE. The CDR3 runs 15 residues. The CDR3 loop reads CASSATHSGKYEQYF.

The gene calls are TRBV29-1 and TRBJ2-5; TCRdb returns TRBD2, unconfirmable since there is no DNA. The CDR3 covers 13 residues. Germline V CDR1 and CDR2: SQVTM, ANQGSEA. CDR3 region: CSVPFSGKETQYF.

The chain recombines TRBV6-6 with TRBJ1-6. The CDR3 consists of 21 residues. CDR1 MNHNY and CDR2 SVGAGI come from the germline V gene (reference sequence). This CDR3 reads CASSSGGPLSEGSSYNSPLHF.

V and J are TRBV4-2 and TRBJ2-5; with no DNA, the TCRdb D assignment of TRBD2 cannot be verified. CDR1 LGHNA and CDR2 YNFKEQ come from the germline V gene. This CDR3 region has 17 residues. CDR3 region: CASSQEDQREGREGQYF.

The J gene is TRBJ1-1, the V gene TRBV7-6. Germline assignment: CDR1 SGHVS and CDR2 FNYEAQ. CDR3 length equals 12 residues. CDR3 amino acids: CASSPPTAEAFF.

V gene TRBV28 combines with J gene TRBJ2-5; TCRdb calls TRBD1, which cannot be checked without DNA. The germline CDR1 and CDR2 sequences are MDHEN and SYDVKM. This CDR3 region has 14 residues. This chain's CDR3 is CASQPDITGETQYF.

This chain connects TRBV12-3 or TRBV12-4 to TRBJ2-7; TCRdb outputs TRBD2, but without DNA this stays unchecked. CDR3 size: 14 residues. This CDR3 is CASSLDSGYSEQYF.

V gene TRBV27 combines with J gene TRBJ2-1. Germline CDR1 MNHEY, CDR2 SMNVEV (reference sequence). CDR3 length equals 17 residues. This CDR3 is CASSLPEREVPYNEQFF.

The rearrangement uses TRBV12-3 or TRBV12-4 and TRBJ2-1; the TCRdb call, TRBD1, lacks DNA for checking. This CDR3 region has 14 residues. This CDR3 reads CASSRQGGGNEQFF.

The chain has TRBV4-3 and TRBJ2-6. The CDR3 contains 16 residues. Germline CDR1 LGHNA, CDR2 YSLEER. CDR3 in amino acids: CASSQEIGSGANVLTF.

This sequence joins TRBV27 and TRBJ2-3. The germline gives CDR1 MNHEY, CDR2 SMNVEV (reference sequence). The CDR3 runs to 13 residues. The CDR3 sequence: CASSYGSTDTQYF.

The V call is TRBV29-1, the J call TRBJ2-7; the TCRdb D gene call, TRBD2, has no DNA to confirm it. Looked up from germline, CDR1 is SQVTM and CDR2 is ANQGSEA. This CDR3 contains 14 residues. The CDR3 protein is CSVDVAGGSYEQYF.

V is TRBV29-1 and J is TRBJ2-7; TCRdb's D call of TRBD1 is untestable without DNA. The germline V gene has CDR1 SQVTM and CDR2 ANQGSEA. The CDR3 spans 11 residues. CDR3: CSVQGSNEQYF.

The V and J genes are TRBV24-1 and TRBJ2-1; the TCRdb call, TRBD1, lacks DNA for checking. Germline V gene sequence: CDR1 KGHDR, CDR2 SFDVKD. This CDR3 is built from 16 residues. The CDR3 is CATSDVGQGAFNEQFF.

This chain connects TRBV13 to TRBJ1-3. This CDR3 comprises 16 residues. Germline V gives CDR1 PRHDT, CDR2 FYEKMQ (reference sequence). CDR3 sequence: CASSLGGSYPGNTIYF.

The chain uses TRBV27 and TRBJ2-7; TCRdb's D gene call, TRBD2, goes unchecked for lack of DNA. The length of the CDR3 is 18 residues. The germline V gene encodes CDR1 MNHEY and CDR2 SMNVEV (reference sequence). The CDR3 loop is CASSPLGLAGATSYEQYF.

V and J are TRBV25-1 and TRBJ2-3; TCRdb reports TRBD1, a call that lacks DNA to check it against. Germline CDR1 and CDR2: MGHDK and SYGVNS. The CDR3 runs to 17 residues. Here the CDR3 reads CASSAPWVSQGADTQYF. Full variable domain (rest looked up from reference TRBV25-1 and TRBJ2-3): EADIYQTPRYLVIGTGKKITLECSQTMGHDKMYWYQQDPGMELHLIHYSYGVNSTEKGDLSSESTVSRIRTEHFPLTLESARPSHTSQYLCASSAPWVSQGADTQYFGPGTRLTVL.

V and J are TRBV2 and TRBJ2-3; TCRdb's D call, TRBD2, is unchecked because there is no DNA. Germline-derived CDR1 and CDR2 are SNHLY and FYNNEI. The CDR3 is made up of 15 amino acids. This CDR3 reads CASSVPAGATDTQYF.

The CDR3: CASRKVGGGAWGSYYEQYF. The chain uses TRBV27 and TRBJ2-7; with no DNA, the TCRdb D assignment of TRBD1 cannot be verified. Germline V gene lookup returns CDR1 MNHEY and CDR2 SMNVEV (reference sequence). The CDR3 has 19 amino acids.

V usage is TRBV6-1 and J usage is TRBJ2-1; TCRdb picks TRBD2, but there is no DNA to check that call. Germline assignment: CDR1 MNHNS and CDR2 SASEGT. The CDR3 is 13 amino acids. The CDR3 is CASSGSRGLEQFF.

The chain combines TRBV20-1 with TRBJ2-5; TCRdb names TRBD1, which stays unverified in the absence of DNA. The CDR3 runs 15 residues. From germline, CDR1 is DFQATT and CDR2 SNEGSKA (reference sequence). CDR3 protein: CSASTGQGYQETQYF.